These T cell receptor beta chains were read from a single sample in a study of blood T cells in healthy people across ages. TCRdb processed the 5' RACE reads anew with MiXCR; each CDR3 protein has one entry. The sample carries 850,000 to 950,000 distinct CDR3 sequences, 25% to 30% recorded once. Specimen: blood. The receptors derive from a woman older than 75 in good health. CDR3s include the opening cysteine and the closing phenylalanine or tryptophan. A D gene is named only where the DNA matches it firmly. Part of the rows lack a size; the others show once, few, many or a class for expanded clones.

v_gene: TRBV20-1; j_gene: TRBJ2-7; abundance: many; d_gene: NA; CDR3nt: TGCAGTGCTAGGCCGACAGCTTACTCCTACGAGCAGTACTTC; CDR3aa: CSARPTAYSYEQYF
v_gene: TRBV20-1; j_gene: TRBJ2-5; abundance: NA; d_gene: NA; CDR3nt: TGCAGTGGGCTGATCCAAGAGACCCAGTACTTC; CDR3aa: CSGLIQETQYF
v_gene: TRBV7-9; j_gene: TRBJ2-3; abundance: NA; d_gene: NA; CDR3nt: TGTGCCAGCAGCTTAGCGCGTCAAGGGGGAGATACGCAGTATTTT; CDR3aa: CASSLARQGGDTQYF
v_gene: TRBV7-2; j_gene: TRBJ2-7; abundance: many; d_gene: NA; CDR3nt: TGTGCCAGCAGCTTACGGTCGCCATGGGTTGGACAGATTTACGAGCAGTACTTC; CDR3aa: CASSLRSPWVGQIYEQYF
v_gene: TRBV11-2; j_gene: TRBJ2-5; abundance: few; d_gene: TRBD2; CDR3nt: TGTGCCAGCAGCCCAAGATCTAGCGGGGGGCAGGAGACCCAGTACTTC; CDR3aa: CASSPRSSGGQETQYF
v_gene: TRBV7-2; j_gene: TRBJ1-2; abundance: many; d_gene: TRBD1; CDR3nt: TGTGCCAGCAGCCCTCCGGGACAGGGGACGCGGGGCTACACCTTC; CDR3aa: CASSPPGQGTRGYTF
v_gene: TRBV28; j_gene: TRBJ1-6; abundance: NA; d_gene: TRBD1; CDR3nt: TGTGCCAGCAGTTTCGCAGGGGGCTGGTCACCCCTCCACTTT; CDR3aa: CASSFAGGWSPLHF
v_gene: TRBV20-1; j_gene: TRBJ2-4; abundance: many; d_gene: NA; CDR3nt: TGCAGTGCCAGACAGCCCCTTGGCAAAAACATTCAGTACTTC; CDR3aa: CSARQPLGKNIQYF
v_gene: TRBV12-3/TRBV12-4; j_gene: TRBJ2-5; abundance: NA; d_gene: NA; CDR3nt: TGTGCCAGCAGTTTTGGGGGAGGTCGACAAGAGACCCAGTACTTC; CDR3aa: CASSFGGGRQETQYF
v_gene: TRBV10-3; j_gene: TRBJ1-2; abundance: many; d_gene: NA; CDR3nt: TGTGCCATCGGGAAAAACTATGGCTACACCTTC; CDR3aa: CAIGKNYGYTF
v_gene: TRBV11-2; j_gene: TRBJ2-1; abundance: few; d_gene: TRBD1; CDR3nt: TGTGCCAGCAGCACCGGACAGGGCCGCTCCTACAATGAGCAGTTCTTC; CDR3aa: CASSTGQGRSYNEQFF
v_gene: TRBV7-2; j_gene: TRBJ2-3; abundance: many; d_gene: TRBD1; CDR3nt: TGTGCCAGCACTCCCAGGGGGTCACTCCGAGATACGCAGTATTTT; CDR3aa: CASTPRGSLRDTQYF
v_gene: TRBV23-1; j_gene: TRBJ2-4; abundance: NA; d_gene: NA; CDR3nt: TGCGCCAGCAGTCCGAGGCGGGACGGAGGCTTAGCCAAAAACATTCAGTACTTC; CDR3aa: CASSPRRDGGLAKNIQYF
v_gene: TRBV10-3; j_gene: TRBJ1-1; abundance: NA; d_gene: NA; CDR3nt: TGTGCCATCAAACCGGATCGGAGATTCGAAAAGACCAATATGAACACTGAAGCTTTCTTT; CDR3aa: CAIKPDRRFEKTNMNTEAFF
v_gene: TRBV7-2; j_gene: TRBJ2-5; abundance: many; d_gene: NA; CDR3nt: TGTGCCAGCAGCCGCACCAAGGCTGCTGAGACCCAGTACTTC; CDR3aa: CASSRTKAAETQYF
v_gene: TRBV28; j_gene: TRBJ2-6; abundance: many; d_gene: TRBD1; CDR3nt: TGTGCCAGCAGTCCCAACAATCCCGGGACAGGGGGCTCTGGGGCCAACGTCCTGACTTTC; CDR3aa: CASSPNNPGTGGSGANVLTF
v_gene: TRBV6-4; j_gene: TRBJ1-2; abundance: NA; d_gene: TRBD1; CDR3nt: TGTGCCAGCAGCCATGGGGGACAGGGGCGTTATGGCTACACCTTC; CDR3aa: CASSHGGQGRYGYTF
v_gene: TRBV4-2; j_gene: TRBJ2-2; abundance: few; d_gene: NA; CDR3nt: TGTGCCAGCACGGCCCTAAGCCGCACCGGGGAGCTGTTTTTT; CDR3aa: CASTALSRTGELFF
v_gene: TRBV6-5; j_gene: TRBJ1-5; abundance: NA; d_gene: NA; CDR3nt: TGTGCCAGCGGCCCGCAGCAGAATCAGCCCCAGCATTTT; CDR3aa: CASGPQQNQPQHF
v_gene: TRBV6-5; j_gene: TRBJ2-7; abundance: NA; d_gene: NA; CDR3nt: TGTGCCAGCAGCCCCTTGAGGGGCTACAATGAGCAGTACTTC; CDR3aa: CASSPLRGYNEQYF
v_gene: TRBV13; j_gene: TRBJ2-1; abundance: many; d_gene: NA; CDR3nt: TGTGCCAGCAGCTTAGTGGCGAATGAGCAGTTCTTC; CDR3aa: CASSLVANEQFF
v_gene: TRBV4-1; j_gene: TRBJ2-3; abundance: many; d_gene: TRBD1; CDR3nt: TGCGCCAGCAGCCAAGATGGGACAGGGAGGGATACGCAGTATTTT; CDR3aa: CASSQDGTGRDTQYF
v_gene: TRBV7-2; j_gene: TRBJ2-5; abundance: many; d_gene: NA; CDR3nt: TGTGCCAGCAGCTTCGGACTCGCGGGAGAGACCCAGTACTTC; CDR3aa: CASSFGLAGETQYF